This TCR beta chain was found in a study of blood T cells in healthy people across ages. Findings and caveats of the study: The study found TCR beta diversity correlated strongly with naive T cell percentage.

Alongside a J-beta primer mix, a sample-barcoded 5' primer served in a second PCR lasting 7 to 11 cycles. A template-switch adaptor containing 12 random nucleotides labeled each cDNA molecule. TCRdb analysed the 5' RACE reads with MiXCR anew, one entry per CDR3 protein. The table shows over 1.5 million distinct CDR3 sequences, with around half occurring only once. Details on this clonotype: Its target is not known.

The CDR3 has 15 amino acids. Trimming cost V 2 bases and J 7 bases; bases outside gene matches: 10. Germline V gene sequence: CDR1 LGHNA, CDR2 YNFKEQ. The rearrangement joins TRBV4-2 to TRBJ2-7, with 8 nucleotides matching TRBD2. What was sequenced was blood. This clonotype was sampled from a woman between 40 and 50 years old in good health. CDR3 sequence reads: CASSQLSAGVNEQYF. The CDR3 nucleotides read TGTGCCAGCAGCCAACTCTCAGCGGGGGTCAATGAGCAGTACTTC.